The source of this TCR beta chain is a study of response to subunit inactivated influenza vaccine. General study findings and limits: Authors suggested that a seasonal influenza vaccination recruits few new T cells each time.

Comments on this clonotype: The antigen is not known.

Each CDR3 protein gets one entry after TCRdb re-called the RT-PCR reads with MiXCR. The sample shows a few hundred thousand distinct CDR3 sequences, approximately 21% of them seen only once. V was clipped by 4 bases and J by 7 bases, with 20 bases between them. This CDR3 has 16 amino acids. In germline, CDR1 is LGHNA, CDR2 YSLEER. The gene calls are TRBV4-3 and TRBJ2-1; D call uncertain. The TCR was taken from a man between 50 and 70 years old who received an inactivated influenza vaccine. This sample comprised PBMCs from blood, obtained roughly 20 months after vaccination. CDR3 region: CASSPSIGQGGNEQFF. CDR3 coding DNA: TGCGCCAGCAGCCCCTCCATAGGTCAAGGTGGGAATGAGCAGTTCTTC.